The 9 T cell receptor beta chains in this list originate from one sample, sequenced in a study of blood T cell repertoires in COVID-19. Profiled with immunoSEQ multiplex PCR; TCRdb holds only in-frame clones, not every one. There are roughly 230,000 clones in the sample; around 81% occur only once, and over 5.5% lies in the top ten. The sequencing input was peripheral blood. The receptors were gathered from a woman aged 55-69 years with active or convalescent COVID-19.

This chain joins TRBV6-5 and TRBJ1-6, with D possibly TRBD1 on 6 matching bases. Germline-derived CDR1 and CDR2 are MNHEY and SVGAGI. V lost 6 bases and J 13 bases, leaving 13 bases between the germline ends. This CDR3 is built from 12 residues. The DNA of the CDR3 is TGTGCCAGCAGAACAGGGCAGGTCCCCCTCCACTTT. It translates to CASRTGQVPLHF.

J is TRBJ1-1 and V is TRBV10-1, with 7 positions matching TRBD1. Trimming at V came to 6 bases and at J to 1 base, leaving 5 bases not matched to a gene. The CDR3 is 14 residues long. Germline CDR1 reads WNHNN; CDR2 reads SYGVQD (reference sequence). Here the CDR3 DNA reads TGCGCCAGCAGGGCCGGACAGGAGAACACTGAAGCTTTCTTT. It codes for CASRAGQENTEAFF.

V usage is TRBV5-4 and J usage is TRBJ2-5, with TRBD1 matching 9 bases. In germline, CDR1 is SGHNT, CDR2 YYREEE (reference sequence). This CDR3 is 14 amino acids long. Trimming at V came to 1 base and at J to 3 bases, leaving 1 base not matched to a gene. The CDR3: CASSLRTGEETQYF. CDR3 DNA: TGTGCCAGCAGCTTGCGGACAGGGGAAGAGACCCAGTACTTC.

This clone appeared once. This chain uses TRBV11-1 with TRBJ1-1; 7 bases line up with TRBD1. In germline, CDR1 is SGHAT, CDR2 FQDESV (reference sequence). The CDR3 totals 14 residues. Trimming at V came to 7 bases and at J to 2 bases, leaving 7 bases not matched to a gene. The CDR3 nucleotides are TGTGCCAGCACCTCTTGGGACAGTAACACTGAAGCTTTCTTT. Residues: CASTSWDSNTEAFF.

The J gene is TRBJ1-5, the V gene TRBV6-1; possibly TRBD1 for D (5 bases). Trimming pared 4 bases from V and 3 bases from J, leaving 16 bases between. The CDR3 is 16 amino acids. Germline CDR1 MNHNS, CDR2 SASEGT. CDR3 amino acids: CASSGLAGGVNQPQHF. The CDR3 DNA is TGTGCCAGCAGTGGGTTAGCAGGAGGGGTCAATCAGCCCCAGCATTTT.

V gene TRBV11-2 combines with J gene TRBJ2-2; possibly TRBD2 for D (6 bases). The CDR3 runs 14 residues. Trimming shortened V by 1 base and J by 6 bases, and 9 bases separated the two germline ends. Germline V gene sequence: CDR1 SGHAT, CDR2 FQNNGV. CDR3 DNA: TGTGCCAGCAGCTTAGCGGGAGTCGCCGGGGAGCTGTTTTTT. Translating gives CASSLAGVAGELFF.

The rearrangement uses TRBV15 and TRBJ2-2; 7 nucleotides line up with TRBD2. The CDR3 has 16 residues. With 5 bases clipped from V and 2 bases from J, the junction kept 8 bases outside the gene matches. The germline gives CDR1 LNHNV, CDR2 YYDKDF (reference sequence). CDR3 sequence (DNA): TGTGCCACCAGCCACGGGGGGAGCCATAACACCGGGGAGCTGTTTTTT. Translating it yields CATSHGGSHNTGELFF.

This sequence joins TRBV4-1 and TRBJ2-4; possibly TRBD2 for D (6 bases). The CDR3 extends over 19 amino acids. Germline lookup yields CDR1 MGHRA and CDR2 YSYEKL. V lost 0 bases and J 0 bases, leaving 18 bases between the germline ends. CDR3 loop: CASSQDLVRDLPAKNIQYF. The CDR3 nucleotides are TGCGCCAGCAGCCAAGACTTAGTGCGGGACCTCCCAGCCAAAAACATTCAGTACTTC.

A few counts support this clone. Written as DNA, the CDR3 is TGTGCCAGCAGTGAATCCCGCCAGGACTATGGCTACACCTTC. It is translated as CASSESRQDYGYTF. The chain joins TRBV2 to TRBJ1-2; D is unresolved. CDR3 length: 14 amino acids. Germline CDR1 is SNHLY and CDR2 is FYNNEI. With 2 bases removed from V and 3 bases from J, the gap between germline ends came to 10 bases.